This paragraph reports one TCR beta chain. The data were obtained in a study of T-cell reconstitution after alpha-beta-depleted transplantation in children. Using unique molecular identifiers, the investigators prepared the TCRbeta library. TCRdb recomputed calls from the PCR reads with MiXCR, one row per CDR3 protein. Among some 290,000 distinct CDR3 sequences listed, over 20% were seen once. Trimming cost V 5 bases and J 3 bases, with 19 bases left between them. CDR3 size: 16 residues. From germline, CDR1 is DFQATT and CDR2 SNEGSKA (reference sequence). This specimen was PBMCs, mostly from graft donor cells, taken 180 days after TCRalphabeta/CD19-depleted stem cell transplant. The chain is built from TRBV20-1 and TRBJ1-4; D remains unclear. The clonotype originates from a male patient aged 5 to 17 who had a stem cell transplant for acute lymphoblastic leukemia, so the T cells may come from the graft donor. For the CDR3, the DNA is TGCAGTGCTCCGGCCCTCTACCCTCCCTCTAATGAAAAACTGTTTTTT. Translating it yields CSAPALYPPSNEKLFF.